The 23 T cell receptor beta chains below all came from one sample that was sequenced in a study of early T cells in non-severe SARS-CoV-2 infection. TCRdb analysed the 5' RACE reads with MiXCR anew, one entry per CDR3 protein. The sample holds more than 90,000 distinct CDR3 sequences, roughly 11% seen once. The material sequenced was whole blood. All receptors come from an adult who was a healthcare worker with PCR-confirmed SARS-CoV-2 infection or an uninfected control (not recorded which).

Ten or more counts support this clonotype. The genes are TRBV19 and TRBJ2-7; weak D call: TRBD2 (6 bases). The V gene's germline CDR1 is LNHDA and CDR2 SQIVND (reference sequence). The V end was cut by 2 bases, the J end by 5 bases, with 16 bases between. The CDR3 contains 15 residues. The CDR3 sequence is CASSISGAGFHEQYF. The CDR3, as DNA: TGTGCCAGTAGTATATCGGGCGCGGGGTTCCACGAGCAGTACTTC.

The rearrangement uses TRBV7-8 and TRBJ1-6; D not resolved. Trimming took off 5 bases at V and 14 bases at J, with 16 bases between the two ends. Germline lookup yields CDR1 SGHVS and CDR2 FQNEAQ. This CDR3 has 13 amino acids. CDR3 in amino acids: CASSPGPLESLHF. CDR3 DNA sequence: TGTGCCAGCAGCCCCGGGCCCCTGGAGTCCCTCCACTTT. Drawing the rest from reference TRBV7-8 and TRBJ1-6, the complete variable domain is GAGVSQSPRYKVAKRGQDVALRCDPISGHVSLFWYQQALGQGPEFLTYFQNEAQLDKSGLPSDRFFAERPEGSVSTLKIQRTQQEDSAVYLCASSPGPLESLHFGNGTRLTVT.

J is TRBJ2-3 and V is TRBV28, with D tentatively TRBD1 or TRBD2 (7 bases each). This CDR3 comprises 13 residues. Germline CDR1 is MDHEN and CDR2 is SYDVKM. V was shortened by 4 bases and J by 6 bases, with 11 bases between the two germline ends. The CDR3 DNA is TGTGCCAGCAGTTCAGGGGGAGGGGATACGCAGTATTTT. This encodes CASSSGGGDTQYF.

V usage is TRBV5-4 and J usage is TRBJ2-7; D is perhaps TRBD1 (6 bases). V lost 3 bases to trimming and J lost 0 bases, with 13 bases between them. The germline V gene encodes CDR1 SGHNT and CDR2 YYREEE (reference sequence). The CDR3 has 15 amino acids. Here the CDR3 DNA reads TGTGCCAGCAGCTCGATGACAGGAAGCTCCTACGAGCAGTACTTC. Protein product: CASSSMTGSSYEQYF.

V and J are TRBV2 and TRBJ2-3; either TRBD1 or TRBD2 may supply D (5 bases each). Germline CDR1 is SNHLY and CDR2 is FYNNEI. The CDR3 has 13 residues. Trimming removed 3 bases at V and 4 bases at J, with 8 bases between. CDR3 sequence reads: CASSERGADTQYF. Here the CDR3 DNA reads TGTGCCAGCAGTGAGAGGGGAGCAGATACGCAGTATTTT. The full variable domain, completed using reference TRBV2 and TRBJ2-3, is EPEVTQTPSHQVTQMGQEVILRCVPISNHLYFYWYRQILGQKVEFLVSFYNNEISEKSEIFDDQFSVERPDGSNFTLKIRSTKLEDSAMYFCASSERGADTQYFGPGTRLTVL.

In its sample, this clonotype was seen many times. The chain recombines TRBV7-3 with TRBJ2-5; 8 bases are shared with TRBD2. Germline CDR1 SGHTA, CDR2 FQGTGA. V dropped 2 bases and J dropped 5; count of bases not matched to a gene: 7. The CDR3 is 15 residues long. In nucleotides, the CDR3 is TGTGCCAGCAGCTTATACGGGGGGGCCCGGGAGACCCAGTACTTC. The encoded protein is CASSLYGGARETQYF.

This clonotype was seen a handful of times. This chain joins TRBV7-9 and TRBJ2-2; TRBD1 matches at 9 bases. CDR3 length: 14 residues. Per the germline V gene, CDR1 is SEHNR and CDR2 is FQNEAQ (reference sequence). After removal of 3 bases from V and 7 bases from J, the junction contained 3 bases not matched to a gene. CDR3 protein: CASSFGTGYGELFF. The CDR3 DNA reads as TGTGCCAGCAGCTTCGGGACAGGGTACGGGGAGCTGTTTTTT.

This clonotype was counted ten times or more. The chain combines TRBV7-9 with TRBJ2-2; D is possibly TRBD1 or TRBD2 (6 bases each). CDR1 and CDR2 from the germline V gene are SEHNR and FQNEAQ (reference sequence). The CDR3 consists of 16 residues. Trimming stripped 3 bases from V and 0 bases from J, with 11 bases between. The CDR3 DNA follows: TGTGCCAGCAGCTTCAAGGGGGGAGCGAACACCGGGGAGCTGTTTTTT. This codes for CASSFKGGANTGELFF.

The CDR3 sequence: CASRMTVNEKLFF. The CDR3 region has the DNA TGTGCCAGTAGGATGACAGTTAATGAAAAACTGTTTTTT. The chain recombines TRBV19 with TRBJ1-4, with D possibly TRBD1 on 5 matching bases. Germline V lookup: CDR1 LNHDA, CDR2 SQIVND (reference sequence). Deletions cut 6 bases from V and 4 bases from J, with 9 bases between. This CDR3 comprises 13 residues.

This clonotype was counted many times. V gene TRBV28 combines with J gene TRBJ2-3; D possibly uses TRBD1 or TRBD2 (6 bases each). With 6 bases removed from V and 6 bases from J, the gap between germline ends came to 19 bases. CDR1 and CDR2 (germline): MDHEN, SYDVKM. The CDR3 spans 15 residues. CDR3 protein: CASRYKGGTGDTQYF. DNA for the CDR3: TGTGCCAGCAGATACAAGGGGGGAACGGGGGATACGCAGTATTTT.

This clonotype was seen more than once but under ten times. The chain combines TRBV2 with TRBJ2-3; 8 nucleotides agree with TRBD2. V was clipped by 7 bases and J by 15 bases; unmatched bases: 15. The CDR3 runs 13 residues. Per the germline V gene, CDR1 is SNHLY and CDR2 is FYNNEI. CDR3 region: CASTSPNQREQYF. Written as DNA, the CDR3 is TGTGCCAGCACCTCCCCCAACCAGCGGGAGCAATATTTT.

This clonotype came up a few times. The chain links TRBV28 to TRBJ2-3, with D uncertain. V was clipped by 0 bases and J by 1 base, with 8 bases between them. The CDR3 runs to 15 residues. Germline V gene sequence: CDR1 MDHEN, CDR2 SYDVKM. The CDR3 DNA reads as TGTGCCAGCAGTTTATGGATTGAAGGCACAGATACGCAGTATTTT. Its translation is CASSLWIEGTDTQYF. Full variable domain (remainder filled in from reference TRBV28 and TRBJ2-3): DVKVTQSSRYLVKRTGEKVFLECVQDMDHENMFWYRQDPGLGLRLIYFSYDVKMKEKGDIPEGYSVSREKKERFSLILESASTNQTSMYLCASSLWIEGTDTQYFGPGTRLTVL.

A few counts support this clonotype. The rearrangement links TRBV24-1 to TRBJ2-6, with D perhaps given as TRBD1 or TRBD2 (5 bases each). This CDR3 is built from 16 residues. Deletions cut 7 bases from V and 0 bases from J, with 12 bases between. Per the germline V gene, CDR1 is KGHDR and CDR2 is SFDVKD. The CDR3 loop is CATRGDGNSGANVLTF. The CDR3 region has the DNA TGTGCCACCAGGGGGGACGGGAACTCTGGGGCCAACGTCCTGACTTTC.

There are a few counts of this clonotype. This chain links TRBV7-9 with TRBJ2-3, with D possibly being TRBD2 (5 bases). This CDR3 has 12 residues. CDR1 and CDR2 from the germline V gene are SEHNR and FQNEAQ (reference sequence). The V gene lost 6 bases and the J gene lost 5 bases, with 9 bases spanning the gap. Written as DNA, the CDR3 is TGTGCCAGCAGACGGACTGAAGATACGCAGTATTTT. Translated, it gives CASRRTEDTQYF.

The chain employs TRBV27 and TRBJ2-7; 8 bases match TRBD2. Germline loops: CDR1 MNHEY, CDR2 SMNVEV (reference sequence). This CDR3 contains 14 residues. With V trimmed by 5 bases and J by 6 bases, 9 bases remained unmatched. Here the CDR3 reads CASSPERGMREQYF. CDR3 DNA sequence: TGTGCCAGCAGTCCGGAGCGGGGGATGCGCGAGCAGTACTTC.

This clonotype was seen many times. The gene calls are TRBV10-1 and TRBJ1-1, with D possibly being TRBD1 (5 bases). V dropped 3 bases and J dropped 5 bases, with 16 bases sitting between them. Germline loops: CDR1 WNHNN, CDR2 SYGVQD (reference sequence). The CDR3 length is 15 residues. CDR3 amino acids: CASSDLPGGRTEAFF. The CDR3, as DNA: TGCGCCAGCAGTGACCTCCCTGGGGGAAGGACTGAAGCTTTCTTT.

This clonotype was counted between two and nine times. The chain employs TRBV15 and TRBJ2-1; a weak D match, TRBD1 (5 bases). The CDR3 consists of 16 residues. Germline lookup yields CDR1 LNHNV and CDR2 YYDKDF (reference sequence). The germline V and J ends were trimmed by 6 bases and 1 base, with 16 bases remaining between them. The DNA of the CDR3 is TGTGCCACCAGGAAGAAAACAGGCCATTCCTACAATGAGCAGTTCTTC. As protein: CATRKKTGHSYNEQFF.

CDR3 region: CASSYNGDSPYEQYF. CDR3 DNA: TGTGCCAGCAGTTACAATGGGGACAGCCCCTACGAGCAGTACTTC. This chain links TRBV6-2 or TRBV6-3 with TRBJ2-7; 7 bases fit TRBD1. Germline lookup yields CDR1 MNHEY and CDR2 SVGEGT. The CDR3 covers 15 residues. The trim removed 2 bases at V and 2 bases at J, leaving 6 bases unmatched.

This clonotype was seen ten or more times. The chain joins TRBV5-1 to TRBJ2-1; 7 bases match TRBD1. CDR1 SGHRS and CDR2 YFSETQ come from the germline V gene. The ends lost 6 bases at V and 6 bases at J; junction bases unmatched: 12. There are 15 residues in the CDR3. As DNA, the CDR3 is TGCGCCAGCAATTATAAGGGGGCCCCCCCCAATGAGCAGTTCTTC. It translates to CASNYKGAPPNEQFF. The whole variable domain, remainder taken from reference TRBV5-1 and TRBJ2-1, is KAGVTQTPRYLIKTRGQQVTLSCSPISGHRSVSWYQQTPGQGLQFLFEYFSETQRNKGNFPGRFSGRQFSNSRSEMNVSTLELGDSALYLCASNYKGAPPNEQFFGPGTRLTVL.

V is TRBV27 and J is TRBJ2-3; D possibly uses TRBD1 or TRBD2 (5 bases each). CDR3 length: 14 amino acids. Per the germline V gene, CDR1 is MNHEY and CDR2 is SMNVEV (reference sequence). V lost 3 bases to trimming and J lost 6 bases, with 13 bases between them. The CDR3 sequence is CASSFRGPTDTQYF. CDR3 coding DNA: TGTGCCAGCAGTTTCCGGGGACCGACGGATACGCAGTATTTT.

This clonotype was recorded at least ten times. The V call is TRBV2, the J call TRBJ2-3; possibly TRBD1 for D (6 bases). CDR1 is SNHLY and CDR2 is FYNNEI in the germline V gene. This CDR3 is built from 13 residues. V was clipped by 6 bases and J by 4 bases, with 11 bases between them. CDR3 coding DNA: TGTGCCAGCAGCCTAGGGACATCAGATACGCAGTATTTT. Protein product: CASSLGTSDTQYF.

The V and J genes are TRBV19 and TRBJ2-7; D uncertain. V gave up 5 bases and J gave up 9 bases, with 20 bases separating them. Germline V gene data show CDR1 as LNHDA and CDR2 as SQIVND (reference sequence). This CDR3 is 14 amino acids long. In DNA form, the CDR3 reads TGTGCCAGTAGTTCCCAGTCCGACCGAGCCGTGCAGTACTTC. This translates into CASSSQSDRAVQYF.

The chain employs TRBV5-1 and TRBJ2-2; tentative D call: TRBD1 (6 bases). Trimming removed 4 bases at V and 7 bases at J, with 11 bases between. CDR1 is SGHRS and CDR2 is YFSETQ in the germline V gene. There are 13 residues in the CDR3. The CDR3 protein is CASSPGQRGELFF. The CDR3, as DNA: TGCGCCAGCAGCCCCGGACAGCGCGGGGAGCTGTTTTTT.